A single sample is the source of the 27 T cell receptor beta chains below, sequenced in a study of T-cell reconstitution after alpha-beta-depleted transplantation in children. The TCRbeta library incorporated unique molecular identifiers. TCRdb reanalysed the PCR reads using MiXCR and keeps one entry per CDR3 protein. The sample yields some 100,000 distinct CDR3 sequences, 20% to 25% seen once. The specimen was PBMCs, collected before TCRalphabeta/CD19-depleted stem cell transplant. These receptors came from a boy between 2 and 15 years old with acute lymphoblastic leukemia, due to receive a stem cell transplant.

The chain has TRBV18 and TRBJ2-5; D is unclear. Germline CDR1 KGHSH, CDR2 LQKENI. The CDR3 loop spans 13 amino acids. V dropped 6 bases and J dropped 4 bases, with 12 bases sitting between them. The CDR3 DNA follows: TGTGCCAGCTCCCCCTGGGGTGGAGAGACCCAGTACTTC. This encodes CASSPWGGETQYF. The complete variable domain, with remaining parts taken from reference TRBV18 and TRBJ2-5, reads NAGVMQNPRHLVRRRGQEARLRCSPMKGHSHVYWYRQLPEEGLKFMVYLQKENIIDESGMPKERFSAEFPKEGPSILRIQQVVRGDSAAYFCASSPWGGETQYFGPGTRLLVL.

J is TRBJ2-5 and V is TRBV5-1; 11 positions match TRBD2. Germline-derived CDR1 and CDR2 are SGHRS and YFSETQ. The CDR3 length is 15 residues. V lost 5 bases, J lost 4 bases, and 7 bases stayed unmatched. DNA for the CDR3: TGCGCCAGCAGGGACGGGACTAGCGGAGTAGAGACCCAGTACTTC. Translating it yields CASRDGTSGVETQYF.

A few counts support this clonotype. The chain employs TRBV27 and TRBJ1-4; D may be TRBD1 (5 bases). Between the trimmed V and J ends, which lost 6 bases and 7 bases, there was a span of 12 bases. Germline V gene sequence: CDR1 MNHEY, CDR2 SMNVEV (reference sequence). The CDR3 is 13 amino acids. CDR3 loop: CASRRQIPEKLFF. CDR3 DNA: TGTGCCAGCAGACGACAGATCCCTGAAAAACTGTTTTTT.

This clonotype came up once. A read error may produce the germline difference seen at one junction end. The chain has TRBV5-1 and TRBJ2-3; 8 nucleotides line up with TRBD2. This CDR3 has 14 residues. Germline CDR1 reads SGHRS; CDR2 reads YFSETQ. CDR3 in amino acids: CASSLAGDTDTPYF. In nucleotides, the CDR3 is TGCGCCAGCAGCCTAGCGGGTGACACAGATACGCCGTATTTT.

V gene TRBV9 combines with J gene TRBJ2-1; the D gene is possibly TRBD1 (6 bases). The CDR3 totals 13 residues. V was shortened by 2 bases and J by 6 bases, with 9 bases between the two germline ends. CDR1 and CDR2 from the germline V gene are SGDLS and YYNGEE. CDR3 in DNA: TGTGCCAGCAGCGTGACAGGTCGCAATGAGCAGTTCTTC. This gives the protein CASSVTGRNEQFF.

The CDR3 bases are TGTGCCAGTAGTATGAGCGGAGGGCACAATGAGCAGTTCTTC. Its protein product is CASSMSGGHNEQFF. The chain joins TRBV19 to TRBJ2-1; a weak D match, TRBD2 (6 bases). Looked up from germline, CDR1 is LNHDA and CDR2 is SQIVND (reference sequence). This CDR3 has 14 amino acids. Trimming pared 3 bases from V and 5 bases from J, leaving 11 bases between.

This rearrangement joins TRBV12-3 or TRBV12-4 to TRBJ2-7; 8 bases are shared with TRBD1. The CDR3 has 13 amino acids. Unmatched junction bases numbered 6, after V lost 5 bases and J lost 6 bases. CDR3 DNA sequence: TGTGCCAGCAGTGACAGGGGTTTGGGCGAGCAGTACTTC. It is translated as CASSDRGLGEQYF.

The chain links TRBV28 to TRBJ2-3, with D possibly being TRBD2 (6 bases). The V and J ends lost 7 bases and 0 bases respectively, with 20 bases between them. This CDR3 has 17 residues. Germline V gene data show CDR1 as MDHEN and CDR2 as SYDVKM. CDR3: CASTLDVVAASTDTQYF. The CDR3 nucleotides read TGTGCCAGCACCCTCGATGTTGTAGCGGCTAGCACAGATACGCAGTATTTT.

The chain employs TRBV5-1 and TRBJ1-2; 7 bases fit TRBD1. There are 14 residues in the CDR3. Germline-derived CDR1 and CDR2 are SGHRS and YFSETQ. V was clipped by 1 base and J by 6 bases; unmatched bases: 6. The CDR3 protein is CASSLFRTGDGYTF. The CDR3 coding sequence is TGCGCCAGCAGCTTGTTCAGGACAGGCGATGGCTACACCTTC.

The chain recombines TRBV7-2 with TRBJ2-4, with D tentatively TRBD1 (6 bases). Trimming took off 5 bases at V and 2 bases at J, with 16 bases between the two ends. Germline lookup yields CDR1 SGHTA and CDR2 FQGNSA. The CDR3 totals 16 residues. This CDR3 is CASSRPAGVTKNIQYF. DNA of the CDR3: TGTGCCAGCAGCCGCCCGGCAGGGGTAACCAAAAACATTCAGTACTTC.

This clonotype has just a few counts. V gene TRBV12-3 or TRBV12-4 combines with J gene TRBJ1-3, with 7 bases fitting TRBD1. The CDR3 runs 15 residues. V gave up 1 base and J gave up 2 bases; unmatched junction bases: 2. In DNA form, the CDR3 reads TGTGCCAGCAGTTTAGTGGGACAGCCTGGAAACACCATATATTTT. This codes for CASSLVGQPGNTIYF.

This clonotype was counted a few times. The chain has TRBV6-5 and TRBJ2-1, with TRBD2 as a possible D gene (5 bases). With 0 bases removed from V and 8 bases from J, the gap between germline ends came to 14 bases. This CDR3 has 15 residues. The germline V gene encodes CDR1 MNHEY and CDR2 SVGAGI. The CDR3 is CASSYSIEGLDEQFF. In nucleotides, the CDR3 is TGTGCCAGCAGTTACTCCATCGAGGGCCTCGATGAGCAGTTCTTC.

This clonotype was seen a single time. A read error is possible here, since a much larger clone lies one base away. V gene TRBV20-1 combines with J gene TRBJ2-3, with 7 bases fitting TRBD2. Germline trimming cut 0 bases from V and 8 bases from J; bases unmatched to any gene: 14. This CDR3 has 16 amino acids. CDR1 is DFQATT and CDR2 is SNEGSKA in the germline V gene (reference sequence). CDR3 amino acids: CSARDLASGRSSTQYF. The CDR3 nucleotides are TGCAGTGCTAGAGATCTGGCTAGCGGACGGTCGAGTACGCAGTATTTT.

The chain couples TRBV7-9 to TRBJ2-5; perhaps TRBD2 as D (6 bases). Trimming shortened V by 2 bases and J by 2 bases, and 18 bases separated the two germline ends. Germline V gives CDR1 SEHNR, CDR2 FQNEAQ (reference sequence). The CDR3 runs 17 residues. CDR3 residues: CASSLSRSGGLQETQYF. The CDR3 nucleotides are TGTGCCAGCAGCTTATCTCGTAGCGGAGGGCTTCAAGAGACCCAGTACTTC.

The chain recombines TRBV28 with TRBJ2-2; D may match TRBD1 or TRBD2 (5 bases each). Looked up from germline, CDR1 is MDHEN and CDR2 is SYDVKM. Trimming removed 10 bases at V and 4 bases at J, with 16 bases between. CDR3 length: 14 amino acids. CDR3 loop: CATFRDRATGELFF. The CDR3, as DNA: TGTGCCACTTTCCGGGACCGTGCCACCGGGGAGCTGTTTTTT.

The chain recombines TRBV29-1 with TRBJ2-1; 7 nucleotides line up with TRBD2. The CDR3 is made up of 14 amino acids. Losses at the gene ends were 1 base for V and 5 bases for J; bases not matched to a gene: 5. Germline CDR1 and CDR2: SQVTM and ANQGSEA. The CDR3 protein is CSVEGLAANNEQFF. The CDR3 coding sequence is TGCAGCGTTGAAGGACTAGCAGCAAACAATGAGCAGTTCTTC.

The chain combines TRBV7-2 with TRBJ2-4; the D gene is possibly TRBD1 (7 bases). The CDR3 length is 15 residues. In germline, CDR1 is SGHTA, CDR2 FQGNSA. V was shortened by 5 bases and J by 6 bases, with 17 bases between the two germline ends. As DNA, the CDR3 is TGTGCCAGCAGCCAGGGGGGAGTGAAGCGAAACATTCAGTACTTC. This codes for CASSQGGVKRNIQYF.

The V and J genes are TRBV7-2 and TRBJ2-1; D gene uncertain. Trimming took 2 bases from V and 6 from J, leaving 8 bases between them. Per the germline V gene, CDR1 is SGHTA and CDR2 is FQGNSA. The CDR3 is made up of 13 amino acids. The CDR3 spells CASSLTVGNEQFF. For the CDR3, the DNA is TGTGCCAGCAGCTTAACAGTCGGCAATGAGCAGTTCTTC.

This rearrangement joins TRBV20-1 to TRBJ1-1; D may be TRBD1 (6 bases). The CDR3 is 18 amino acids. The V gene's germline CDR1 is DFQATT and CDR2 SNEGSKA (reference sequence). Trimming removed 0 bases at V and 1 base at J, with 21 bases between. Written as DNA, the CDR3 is TGCAGTGCTAGAGACCTTCCGGGGGCGGTTGGTGGGAACACTGAAGCTTTCTTT. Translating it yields CSARDLPGAVGGNTEAFF.

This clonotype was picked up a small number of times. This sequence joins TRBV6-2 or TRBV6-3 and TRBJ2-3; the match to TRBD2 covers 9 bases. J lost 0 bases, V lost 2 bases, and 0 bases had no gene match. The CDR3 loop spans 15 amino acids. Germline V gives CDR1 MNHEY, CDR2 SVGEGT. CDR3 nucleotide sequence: TGTGCCAGCAGTTACAGCGGGGGGAGCACAGATACGCAGTATTTT. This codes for CASSYSGGSTDTQYF.

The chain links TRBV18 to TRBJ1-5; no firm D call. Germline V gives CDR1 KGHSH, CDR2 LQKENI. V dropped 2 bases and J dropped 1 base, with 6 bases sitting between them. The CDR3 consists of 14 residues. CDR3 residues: CASSPGVSNQPQHF. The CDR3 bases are TGTGCCAGCTCACCAGGGGTAAGCAATCAGCCCCAGCATTTT.

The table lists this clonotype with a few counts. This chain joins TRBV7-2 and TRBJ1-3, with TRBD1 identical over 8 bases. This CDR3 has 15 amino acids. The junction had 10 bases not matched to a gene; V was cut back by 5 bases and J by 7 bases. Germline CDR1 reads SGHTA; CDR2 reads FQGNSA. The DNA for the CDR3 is TGTGCCAGCAGCGCTGCGACAGGGGTTGGCAACACCATATATTTT. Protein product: CASSAATGVGNTIYF.

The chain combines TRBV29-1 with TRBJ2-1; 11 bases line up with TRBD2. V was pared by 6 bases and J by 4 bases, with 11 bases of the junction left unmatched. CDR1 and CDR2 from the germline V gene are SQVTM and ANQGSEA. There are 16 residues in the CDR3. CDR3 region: CSVTGTSGGLYNEQFF. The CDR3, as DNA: TGCAGCGTCACAGGGACTAGCGGAGGGCTGTACAATGAGCAGTTCTTC.

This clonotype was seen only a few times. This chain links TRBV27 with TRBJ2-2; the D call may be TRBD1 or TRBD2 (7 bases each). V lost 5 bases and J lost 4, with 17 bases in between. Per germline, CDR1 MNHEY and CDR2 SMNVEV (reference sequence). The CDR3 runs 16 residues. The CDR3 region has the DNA TGTGCCAGCAGTGTCCCGACAGGGAGGGGCACCGGGGAGCTGTTTTTT. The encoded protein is CASSVPTGRGTGELFF.

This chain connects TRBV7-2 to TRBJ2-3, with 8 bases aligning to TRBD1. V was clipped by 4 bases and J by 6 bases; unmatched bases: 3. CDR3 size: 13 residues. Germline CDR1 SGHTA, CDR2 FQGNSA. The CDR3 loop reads CASSSNRGDTQYF. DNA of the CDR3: TGTGCCAGCAGCTCGAACAGGGGGGATACGCAGTATTTT.

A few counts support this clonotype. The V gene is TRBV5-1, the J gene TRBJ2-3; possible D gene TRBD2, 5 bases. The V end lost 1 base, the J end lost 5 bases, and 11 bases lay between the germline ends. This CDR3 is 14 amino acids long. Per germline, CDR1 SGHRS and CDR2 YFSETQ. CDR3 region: CASSLSGRIDTQYF. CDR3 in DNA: TGCGCCAGCAGCTTGAGCGGTAGGATAGATACGCAGTATTTT.

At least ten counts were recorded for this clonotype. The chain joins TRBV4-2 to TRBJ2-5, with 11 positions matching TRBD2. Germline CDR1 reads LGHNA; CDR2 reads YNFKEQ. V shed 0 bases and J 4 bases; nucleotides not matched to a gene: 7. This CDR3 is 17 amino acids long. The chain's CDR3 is CASSQDGTSGGAETQYF. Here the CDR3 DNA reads TGTGCCAGCAGCCAAGATGGGACTAGCGGAGGGGCAGAGACCCAGTACTTC.